Sequencing of this TCR beta chain was carried out in a study of beta chain features in type 1 diabetes. Looking at the study overall: Patients looked much like healthy donors when it came to age, gender and cell yields. Whole-study findings and limits: Fewer insertions but more deletions were seen at VDJ junctions in type 1 diabetes patients. Type 1 diabetes patients had moderately but significantly shorter TCRB CDR3s in all four CD4+ subsets.

Expressed TCRB transcripts got sequenced, as all isolated RNA was reverse transcribed. Generated by immunoSEQ multiplex PCR, the TCRdb table keeps only in-frame clones and is missing some. The sample carries about 180,000 clones, approximately 13% recorded once. The J segment lost 14 bases and the V segment lost 4 bases, leaving 5 bases of the junction unmatched. This CDR3 has 11 amino acids. The germline gives CDR1 MNHEY, CDR2 SMNVEV (reference sequence). As concerns this clone: As yet, its antigen is unknown.

The TCR originated in a woman between 18 and 30 years old in good health. Sequencing input: central memory CD4+ T cells from blood. The chain couples TRBV27 to TRBJ2-1, with 7 nucleotides matching TRBD1. As DNA, the CDR3 is TGTGCCAGCAGTTCGACAGGGATGGAGTTCTTC. Translated: CASSSTGMEFF.